This is a list of T cell receptor beta chains from one sample in a study of shared clonotypes between healthy human individuals. Produced via immunoSEQ multiplex PCR; TCRdb's table is partial and in-frame only. The sample yields some 2.4 million clones, more than 85% seen once. The sequenced material came from naive CD4+ T cells from PBMCs. These TCRs come from a man younger than 35 in good health. Some clones in this sample may be carry-over from other donors' samples. Each CDR3 is given with its conserved first and last residue. D genes are given only for firm matches. The listing skips clone size in some rows; elsewhere it reads once, few, many or a size class.

NA	TRBV4-2	NA	TRBJ1-3	CASSLGLAGNTIYF	TGTGCCAGCAGCTTGGGTCTCGCGGGAAACACCATATATTTT
NA	TRBV12-5	NA	TRBJ2-6	CASGSSGANVLTF	TGTGCTAGTGGTTCCTCAGGGGCCAACGTCCTGACTTTC
NA	TRBV18	NA	TRBJ2-2	CASSPSGVPTGELFF	TGTGCCAGCTCACCTTCCGGGGTTCCCACCGGGGAGCTGTTTTTT
NA	TRBV7-8	NA	TRBJ2-7	CASSRDFYEQYF	TGTGCCAGCAGCCGGGACTTTTACGAGCAGTACTTC
NA	TRBV6-1	NA	TRBJ2-5	CASSWSQETQYF	TGTGCCAGCAGCTGGAGCCAAGAGACCCAGTACTTC
NA	TRBV29-1	NA	TRBJ1-1	CSVASPIGGDFFF	TGCAGCGTTGCGTCGCCCATCGGGGGGGATTTTTTCTTT
once	TRBV12-5	TRBD2	TRBJ2-1	CASGGLAGGSYNEQFF	TGTGCTAGTGGGGGACTAGCGGGAGGCTCCTACAATGAGCAGTTCTTC
few	TRBV28	NA	TRBJ2-5	CASALEGGETQYF	TGTGCCAGCGCCCTGGAAGGGGGGGAGACCCAGTACTTC
NA	TRBV6-5	NA	TRBJ2-5	CASRRGIRPRETQYF	TGTGCCAGCAGACGCGGGATACGGCCTCGGGAGACCCAGTACTTC
NA	TRBV6-5	NA	TRBJ2-3	CATRPQGSTDTQYF	TGTGCCACTCGGCCCCAGGGAAGCACAGATACGCAGTATTTT
NA	TRBV18	NA	TRBJ2-7	CASSPSGLLEQYF	TGTGCCAGCTCACCATCCGGACTGCTTGAGCAGTACTTC
NA	TRBV28	NA	TRBJ2-2	CASSLRALRDGELFF	TGTGCCAGCTCCCTTCGGGCCTTACGGGACGGGGAGCTGTTTTTT
NA	TRBV5-1	NA	TRBJ2-1	CASSLGPRGLGVNEQFF	TGCGCCAGCAGCTTGGGCCCTAGGGGTCTGGGGGTCAATGAGCAGTTCTTC
NA	TRBV29-1	TRBD1	TRBJ1-2	CSVEDRGQRDGYTF	TGCAGCGTTGAAGACAGGGGGCAAAGGGATGGCTACACCTTC
NA	TRBV30	NA	TRBJ2-7	CAWSVVRLGEQYF	TGTGCCTGGAGTGTAGTCAGATTAGGGGAGCAGTACTTC
NA	TRBV5-1	NA	TRBJ2-3	CASSPEAGTDTQYF	TGCGCCAGCAGCCCCGAAGCGGGCACAGATACGCAGTATTTT
NA	TRBV27	NA	TRBJ2-1	CASSNTGAGTNNEQFF	TGTGCCAGCAGTAACACGGGGGCGGGGACCAACAATGAGCAGTTCTTC
NA	TRBV28	NA	TRBJ1-3	CASSPRSRLGGNTIYF	TGTGCCAGCAGTCCCCGAAGCAGGCTGGGGGGAAACACCATATATTTT
NA	TRBV7-2	NA	TRBJ1-2	CASSLVRSDYGYTF	TGTGCCAGCAGCTTAGTCCGTTCTGACTATGGCTACACCTTC
NA	TRBV28	TRBD1	TRBJ1-2	CASTEFGTGANYGYTF	TGTGCCAGCACCGAGTTCGGGACAGGAGCTAACTATGGCTACACCTTC
NA	TRBV6-6	NA	TRBJ1-3	CASRTDSSGNTIYF	TGTGCCAGCAGAACGGACAGTTCTGGAAATACCATATATTTT
NA	TRBV18	NA	TRBJ2-4	CASSPPGTVGIQYF	TGTGCCAGCTCACCGCCAGGGACCGTTGGCATTCAGTACTTC
NA	TRBV15	NA	TRBJ1-4	CATSRGPGQSSRVSNEKLFF	TGTGCCACCAGCAGAGGCCCTGGGCAGTCTTCCCGCGTATCTAATGAAAAACTGTTTTTT
NA	TRBV29-1	NA	TRBJ2-5	CSVGQILQETQYF	TGCAGCGTTGGGCAGATCCTCCAAGAGACCCAGTACTTC
NA	TRBV5-8	TRBD2	TRBJ2-7	CASSFGGVYEQYF	TGTGCCAGCAGCTTCGGGGGGGTCTACGAGCAGTACTTC
NA	TRBV5-1	NA	TRBJ1-1	CASSLASRGWSEAFF	TGCGCCAGCAGCTTGGCCAGTCGGGGATGGTCTGAAGCTTTCTTT
NA	TRBV14	NA	TRBJ2-5	CASSQGVAQYF	TGTGCCAGCAGCCAAGGAGTGGCCCAGTACTTC
NA	TRBV18	NA	TRBJ2-1	CASSPLTQTDSEEQFF	TGTGCCAGCTCCCCCCTTACACAAACCGACAGCGAGGAGCAGTTCTTC
NA	TRBV27	TRBD1	TRBJ2-4	CASRGQGPKNIQYF	TGTGCCAGCAGGGGACAGGGCCCCAAAAACATTCAGTACTTC
NA	TRBV12-5	TRBD2	TRBJ2-1	CASGLVTGTSVPSSYNEQFF	TGTGCTAGTGGTTTGGTAACGGGGACTAGCGTCCCCAGCTCCTACAATGAGCAGTTCTTC
NA	TRBV28	TRBD2	TRBJ2-7	CASRGTSGRSEQYF	TGTGCCAGCAGGGGGACTAGCGGGAGGTCCGAGCAGTACTTC
NA	TRBV5-1	NA	TRBJ1-3	CASSLGQHGNTIYF	TGCGCCAGCAGCTTGGGCCAGCACGGAAACACCATATATTTT
NA	TRBV18	NA	TRBJ1-4	CASSPGREEKLFF	TGTGCCAGCTCTCCGGGCAGGGAAGAAAAACTGTTTTTT
NA	TRBV5-1	TRBD1	TRBJ2-7	CASSLSPGQGTWEQYF	TGCGCCAGCAGCTTGTCCCCGGGACAGGGGACGTGGGAGCAGTACTTC
NA	TRBV4-2	TRBD2	TRBJ2-5	CASSQPGTLAGGNQETQYF	TGTGCCAGCAGCCAACCTGGGACTTTAGCGGGAGGTAACCAAGAGACCCAGTACTTC
NA	TRBV5-1	TRBD2	TRBJ2-5	CASSRGLAGGNQETQYF	TGCGCCAGCAGCCGGGGACTAGCGGGAGGAAATCAAGAGACCCAGTACTTC
NA	TRBV5-1	TRBD2	TRBJ2-1	CASRQSGTSYSSYNEQFF	TGCGCCAGCAGGCAATCCGGGACTAGCTATAGCTCCTACAATGAGCAGTTCTTC
NA	TRBV5-5	NA	TRBJ2-7	CASSGQASSSYEQYF	TGTGCCAGCAGCGGGCAGGCTTCCAGTTCCTACGAGCAGTACTTC
NA	TRBV18	TRBD2	TRBJ2-7	CASSPGTSYGEQYF	TGTGCCAGCTCACCCGGGACTAGCTACGGGGAGCAGTACTTC
NA	TRBV19	TRBD1	TRBJ1-3	CASSIGPGQPSGNTIYF	TGTGCCAGTAGTATAGGGCCGGGACAGCCCTCTGGAAACACCATATATTTT
NA	TRBV18	NA	TRBJ1-5	CASSPYRERQPQHF	TGTGCCAGCTCACCCTACAGGGAACGGCAGCCCCAGCATTTT
NA	TRBV10-3	TRBD1	TRBJ2-2	CAIRGDRNTGELFF	TGTGCCATCAGGGGGGACAGAAACACCGGGGAGCTGTTTTTT
NA	TRBV4-3	NA	TRBJ2-7	CASSHLHHPNSYEQYF	TGCGCCAGCAGCCACCTCCATCACCCGAACTCCTACGAGCAGTACTTC
NA	TRBV7-2	NA	TRBJ2-5	CASSLVGEETQYF	TGTGCCAGCAGCTTAGTGGGCGAAGAGACCCAGTACTTC
once	TRBV5-1	NA	TRBJ2-3	CASSLGPPPDTQYF	TGCGCCAGCAGCTTGGGACCTCCCCCGGATACGCAGTATTTT
NA	TRBV6-5	NA	TRBJ1-3	CASSRGTSSGNTIYF	TGTGCCAGCAGTCGGGGGACTTCGTCTGGAAACACCATATATTTT
NA	TRBV23-1	TRBD1	TRBJ2-7	CASRKGTGGLYEQYF	TGCGCCAGCAGAAAAGGGACAGGGGGCCTCTACGAGCAGTACTTC
NA	TRBV4-2	TRBD2	TRBJ2-3	CASSQASGRSDTQYF	TGTGCCAGCAGCCAAGCTAGCGGGAGATCAGATACGCAGTATTTT
NA	TRBV25-1	TRBD2	TRBJ2-1	CASSEYMTSGRNEQFF	TGTGCCAGCAGTGAATATATGACTAGCGGGAGGAATGAGCAGTTCTTC
once	TRBV5-1	TRBD2	TRBJ2-2	CASSPGLAITGELFF	TGCGCCAGCAGTCCGGGACTAGCAATAACCGGGGAGCTGTTTTTT
NA	TRBV4-3	NA	TRBJ2-2	CASSQEAARNTGELFF	TGCGCCAGCAGCCAAGAAGCGGCGAGAAACACCGGGGAGCTGTTTTTT
NA	TRBV27	TRBD2	TRBJ2-1	CASSSLAVGSADEQFF	TGTGCCAGCAGTTCCCTAGCGGTCGGATCCGCCGATGAGCAGTTCTTC
NA	TRBV25-1	NA	TRBJ1-1	CASSDWNRVETEAFF	TGTGCCAGCAGTGATTGGAATAGGGTAGAAACTGAAGCTTTCTTT
NA	TRBV18	TRBD1	TRBJ1-5	CASSPTTGKDQPQHF	TGTGCCAGCTCTCCCACGACAGGGAAAGACCAGCCCCAGCATTTT
NA	TRBV2	TRBD1	TRBJ1-5	CASLPDRDNNQPQHF	TGTGCCAGCCTGCCGGACAGGGACAACAATCAGCCCCAGCATTTT